The rows below give T cell receptor beta chains drawn from one sample of a study of PD-1 blockade in classical Hodgkin lymphoma. Profiled with immunoSEQ multiplex PCR; TCRdb holds only in-frame clones, not every one. The table records tens of thousands of clones, 90% of them present only once. The specimen was peripheral blood mononuclear cells (PBMCs), collected before the fourth cycle of nivolumab. The receptors here all came from a human donor with classical Hodgkin lymphoma. CDR3s include the opening cysteine and the closing phenylalanine or tryptophan. A D gene is named only where the DNA matches it firmly. Not every row has a clone size; where given, it reads once, few, many or a size class.

TRBV7-2	TRBJ2-7	TRBD2	NA	17	CASSLGLAGPRVGEQYF	TGTGCCAGCAGCTTAGGACTAGCGGGCCCGAGGGTGGGAGAGCAGTACTTC
TRBV9	TRBJ1-3	NA	NA	14	CASSVGDSGNTIYF	TGTGCCAGCAGCGTAGGAGACTCTGGAAACACCATATATTTT
TRBV19	TRBJ1-6	TRBD1	NA	14	CASRNRGGTSPLHF	TGTGCCAGTAGGAACAGGGGAGGCACCTCACCCCTCCACTTT
TRBV5-4	TRBJ2-5	TRBD1	NA	16	CASSLGTGNLQETQYF	TGTGCCAGCAGCTTGGGGACAGGGAACCTCCAAGAGACCCAGTACTTC
TRBV7-2	TRBJ1-2	NA	NA	12	CASSRPFLGYTF	TGTGCCAGCAGCCGTCCGTTCCTTGGCTACACCTTC
TRBV11-3	TRBJ1-1	NA	NA	14	CASSAEGGDTEAFF	TGTGCCAGCAGCGCAGAAGGCGGGGACACTGAAGCTTTCTTT
TRBV28	TRBJ1-1	NA	NA	14	CASRHIRIGTEAFF	TGTGCCAGCAGGCATATAAGGATCGGGACTGAAGCTTTCTTT
TRBV5-1	TRBJ2-3	NA	few	15	CASSLWASGTDTQYF	TGCGCCAGCAGCTTGTGGGCTAGCGGCACAGATACGCAGTATTTT
TRBV10-1	TRBJ2-3	NA	NA	16	CASSESSGSGADTQYF	TGCGCCAGCAGTGAGTCTTCGGGATCGGGTGCAGATACGCAGTATTTT
TRBV19	TRBJ1-2	NA	NA	13	CASSIRTEYGYTF	TGTGCCAGTAGTATTAGGACGGAATATGGCTACACCTTC
TRBV10-3	TRBJ2-4	NA	NA	16	CAISESSSLAKNIQYF	TGTGCCATCAGTGAGTCGTCCAGCTTAGCCAAAAACATTCAGTACTTC
TRBV27	TRBJ2-7	NA	NA	13	CASSSLRANEQYF	TGTGCCAGTTCCAGTTTACGGGCCAACGAGCAGTACTTC
TRBV6-5	TRBJ2-3	TRBD2	NA	14	CASSLAGGTDTQYF	TGTGCCAGCAGCTTAGCGGGAGGGACAGATACGCAGTATTTT
TRBV2	TRBJ1-4	NA	NA	15	CASKWGGRFNEKLFF	TGTGCCAGCAAGTGGGGGGGGAGGTTTAATGAAAAACTGTTTTTT